This T cell receptor (beta chain) appears in the sequencing data of a study of T cell repertoires in cytomegalovirus infection. Study-level information: Public TCR beta signatures indicated both CMV infection and matching HLA type. Notes on the study in general: Individuals carrying CMV plus the relevant HLA were identified by cumulative frequency of public TCR beta families. Within the response measured ex vivo, HLA-C-restricted CMV-specific TCR beta clonotypes were dominant.

In TCRdb, the reads were re-called with MiXCR into one record per CDR3 protein. Here the sample spans some 170,000 distinct CDR3 sequences, roughly 17% being singletons. The table lists this clonotype with a few counts. Antigen specificity is unknown. Germline assignment: CDR1 SGHVS and CDR2 FNYEAQ. The junction had 11 bases not matched to a gene; V was cut back by 2 bases and J by 6 bases. The CDR3 loop spans 19 amino acids. Sequencing was done on a sample of CD8+ T cells from PBMCs. The chain employs TRBV7-6 and TRBJ2-2; TRBD2 agrees at 14 bases. The receptor was isolated from a human donor in good health (CMV status not recorded). Some clones in this sample may be carry-over from other donors' samples. The DNA of the CDR3 is TGTGCCAGCAGCTTACGCTCTCAGACTAGCGGGGGGGCGGCCGGGGAGCTGTTTTTT. Encoded protein: CASSLRSQTSGGAAGELFF.